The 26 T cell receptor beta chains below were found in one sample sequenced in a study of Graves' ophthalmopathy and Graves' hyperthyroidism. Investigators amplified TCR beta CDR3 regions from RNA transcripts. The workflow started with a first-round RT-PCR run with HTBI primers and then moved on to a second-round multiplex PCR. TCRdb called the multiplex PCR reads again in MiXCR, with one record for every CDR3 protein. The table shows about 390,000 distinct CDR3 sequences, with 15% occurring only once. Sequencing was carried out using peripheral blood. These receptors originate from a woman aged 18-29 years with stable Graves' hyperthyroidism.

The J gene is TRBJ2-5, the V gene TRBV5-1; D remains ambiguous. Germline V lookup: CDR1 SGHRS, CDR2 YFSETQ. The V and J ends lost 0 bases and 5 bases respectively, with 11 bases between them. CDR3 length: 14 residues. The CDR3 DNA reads TGCGCCAGCAGCTTGGGGAGTAATGCGGAGACCCAGTACTTC. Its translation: CASSLGSNAETQYF.

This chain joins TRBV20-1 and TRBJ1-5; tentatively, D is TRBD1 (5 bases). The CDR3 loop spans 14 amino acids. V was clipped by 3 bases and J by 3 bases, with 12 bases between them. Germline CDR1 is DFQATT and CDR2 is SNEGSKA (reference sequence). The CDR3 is CSASVGRANQPQHF. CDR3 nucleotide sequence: TGCAGTGCTAGCGTGGGCAGGGCCAATCAGCCCCAGCATTTT.

The CDR3 bases are TGTGCCAGCAGAGACCAACCGGGGACCAACGTCGGGACCGGGGAGCTGTTTTTT. Its translation is CASRDQPGTNVGTGELFF. V and J are TRBV9 and TRBJ2-2; D possibly matches TRBD1 or TRBD2 (5 bases each). V lost 5 bases, J lost 5 bases, and 25 bases lay in between. CDR3 size: 18 residues. CDR1 is SGDLS, CDR2 YYNGEE, per germline.

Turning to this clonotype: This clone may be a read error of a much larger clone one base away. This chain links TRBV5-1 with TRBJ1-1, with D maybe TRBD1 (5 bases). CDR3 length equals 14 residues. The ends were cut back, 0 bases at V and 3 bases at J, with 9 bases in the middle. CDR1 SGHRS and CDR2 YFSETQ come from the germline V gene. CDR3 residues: CASSLGRADTEAFF. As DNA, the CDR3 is TGCGCCAGCAGCTTGGGCAGGGCGGACACTGAAGCTTTCTTT.

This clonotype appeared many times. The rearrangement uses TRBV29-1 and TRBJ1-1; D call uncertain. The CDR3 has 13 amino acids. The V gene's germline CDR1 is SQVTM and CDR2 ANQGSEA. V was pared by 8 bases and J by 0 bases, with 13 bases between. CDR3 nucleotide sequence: TGCAGCAGCCTTAGTGCAGTGAACACTGAAGCTTTCTTT. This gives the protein CSSLSAVNTEAFF.

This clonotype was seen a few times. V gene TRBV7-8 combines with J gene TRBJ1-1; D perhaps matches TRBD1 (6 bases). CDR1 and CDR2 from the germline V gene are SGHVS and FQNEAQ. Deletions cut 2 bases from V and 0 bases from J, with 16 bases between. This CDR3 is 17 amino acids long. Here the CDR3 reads CASSLLGGGLMNTEAFF. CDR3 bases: TGTGCCAGCAGCTTACTGGGCGGGGGGCTTATGAACACTGAAGCTTTCTTT.

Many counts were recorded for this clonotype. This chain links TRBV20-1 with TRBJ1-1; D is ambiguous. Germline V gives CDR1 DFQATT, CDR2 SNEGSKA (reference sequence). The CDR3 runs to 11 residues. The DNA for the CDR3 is TGCATATCAACAAAAAACACTGAAGCTTTCTTT. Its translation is CISTKNTEAFF.

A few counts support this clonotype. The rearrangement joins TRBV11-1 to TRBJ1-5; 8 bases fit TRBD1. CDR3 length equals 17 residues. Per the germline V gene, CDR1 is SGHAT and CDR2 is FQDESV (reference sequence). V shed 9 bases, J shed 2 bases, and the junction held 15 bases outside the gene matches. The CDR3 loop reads CASSGQGHGSGNQPQHF. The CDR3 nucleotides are TGTGCCAGTTCCGGACAGGGCCACGGGAGTGGCAATCAGCCCCAGCATTTT.

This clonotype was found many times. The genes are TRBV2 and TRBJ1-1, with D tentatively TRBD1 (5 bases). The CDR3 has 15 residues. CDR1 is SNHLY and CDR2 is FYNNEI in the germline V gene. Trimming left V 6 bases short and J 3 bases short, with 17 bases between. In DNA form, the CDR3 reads TGTGCCAGCAGGGGGGACTTTACTCGGGACACTGAAGCTTTCTTT. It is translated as CASRGDFTRDTEAFF.

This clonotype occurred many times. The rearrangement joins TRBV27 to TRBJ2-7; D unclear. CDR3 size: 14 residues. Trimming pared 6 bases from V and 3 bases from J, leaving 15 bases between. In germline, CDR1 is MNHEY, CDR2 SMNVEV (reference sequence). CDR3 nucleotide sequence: TGTGCCAGCAGAAAGGAGTGGGTAAGCTACGAGCAGTACTTC. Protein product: CASRKEWVSYEQYF.

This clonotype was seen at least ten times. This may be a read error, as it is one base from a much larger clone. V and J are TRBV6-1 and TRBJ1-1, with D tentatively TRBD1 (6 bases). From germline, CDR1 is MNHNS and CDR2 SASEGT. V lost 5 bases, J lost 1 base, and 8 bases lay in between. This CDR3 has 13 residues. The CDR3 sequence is CASSKQGNTEAFF. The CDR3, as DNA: TGTGCCAGCAGTAAACAGGGGAACACTGAAGCTTTCTTT.

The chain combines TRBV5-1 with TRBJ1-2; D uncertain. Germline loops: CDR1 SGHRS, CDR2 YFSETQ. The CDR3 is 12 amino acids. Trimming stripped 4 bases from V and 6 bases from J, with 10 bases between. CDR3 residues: CASSPTNHGYTF. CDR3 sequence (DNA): TGCGCCAGCAGCCCGACAAACCATGGCTACACCTTC.

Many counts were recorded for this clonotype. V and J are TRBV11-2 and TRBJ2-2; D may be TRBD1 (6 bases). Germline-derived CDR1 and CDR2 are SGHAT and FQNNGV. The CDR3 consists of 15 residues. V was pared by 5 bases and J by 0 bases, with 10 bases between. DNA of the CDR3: TGTGCCAGCAGCCTGGGACACACGAACACCGGGGAGCTGTTTTTT. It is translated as CASSLGHTNTGELFF.

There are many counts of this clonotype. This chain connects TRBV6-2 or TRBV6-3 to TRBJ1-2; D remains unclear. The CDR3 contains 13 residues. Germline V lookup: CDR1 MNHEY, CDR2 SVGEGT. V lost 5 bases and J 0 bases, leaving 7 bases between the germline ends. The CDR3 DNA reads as TGTGCCAGCAGTGTATTTCCTAACTATGGCTACACCTTC. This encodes CASSVFPNYGYTF.

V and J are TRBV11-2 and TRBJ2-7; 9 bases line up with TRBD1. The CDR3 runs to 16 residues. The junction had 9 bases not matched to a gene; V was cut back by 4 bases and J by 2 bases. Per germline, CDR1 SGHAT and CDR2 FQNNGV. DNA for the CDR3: TGTGCCAGCAGCTCAGTGGGACAGGGTATTCCCTACGAGCAGTACTTC. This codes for CASSSVGQGIPYEQYF.

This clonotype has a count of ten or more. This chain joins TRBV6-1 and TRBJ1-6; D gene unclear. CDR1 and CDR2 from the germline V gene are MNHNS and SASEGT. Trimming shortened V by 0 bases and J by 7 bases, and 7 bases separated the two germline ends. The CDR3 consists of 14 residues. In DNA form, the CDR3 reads TGTGCCAGCAGTGAAGCGCCAGGAAATTCACCCCTCCACTTT. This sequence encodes CASSEAPGNSPLHF.

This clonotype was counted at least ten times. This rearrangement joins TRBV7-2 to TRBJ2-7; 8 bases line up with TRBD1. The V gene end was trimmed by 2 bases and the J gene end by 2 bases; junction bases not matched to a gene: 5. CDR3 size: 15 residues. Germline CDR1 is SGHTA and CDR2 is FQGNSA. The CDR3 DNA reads TGTGCCAGCAGCTTAAGGGACAGGACCACCTACGAGCAGTACTTC. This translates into CASSLRDRTTYEQYF. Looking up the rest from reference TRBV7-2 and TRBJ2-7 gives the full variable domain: GAGVSQSPSNKVTEKGKDVELRCDPISGHTALYWYRQSLGQGLEFLIYFQGNSAPDKSGLPSDRFSAERTGGSVSTLTIQRTQQEDSAVYLCASSLRDRTTYEQYFGPGTRLTVT.

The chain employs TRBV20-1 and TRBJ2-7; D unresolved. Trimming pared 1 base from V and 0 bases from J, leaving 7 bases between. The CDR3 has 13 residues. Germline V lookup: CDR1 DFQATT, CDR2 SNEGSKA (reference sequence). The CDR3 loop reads CSARGVTSYEQYF. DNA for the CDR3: TGCAGTGCTAGAGGGGTAACCTCCTACGAGCAGTACTTC.

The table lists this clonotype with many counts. The CDR3 sequence: CASSQESQEQYF. In DNA form, the CDR3 reads TGTGCCAGCAGCCAAGAAAGCCAGGAGCAGTACTTC. The V call is TRBV4-2, the J call TRBJ2-7, with D uncertain. Germline CDR1 LGHNA, CDR2 YNFKEQ. The CDR3 runs 12 residues. The V end was cut by 0 bases, the J end by 7 bases, with 7 bases between.

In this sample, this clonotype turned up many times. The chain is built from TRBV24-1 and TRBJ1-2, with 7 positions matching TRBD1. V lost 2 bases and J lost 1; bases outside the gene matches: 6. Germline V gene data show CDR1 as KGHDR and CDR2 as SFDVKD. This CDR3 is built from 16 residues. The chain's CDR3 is CATSDSPGQFNYGYTF. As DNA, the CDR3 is TGTGCCACCAGTGATTCTCCGGGACAGTTTAACTATGGCTACACCTTC.

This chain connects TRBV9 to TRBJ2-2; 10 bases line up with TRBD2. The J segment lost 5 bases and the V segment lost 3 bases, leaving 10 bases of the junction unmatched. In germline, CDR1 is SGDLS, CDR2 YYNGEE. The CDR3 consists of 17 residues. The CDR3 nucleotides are TGTGCCAGCAGCGCCCCCAGCGGGGGGGCGGGAACCGGGGAGCTGTTTTTT. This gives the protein CASSAPSGGAGTGELFF. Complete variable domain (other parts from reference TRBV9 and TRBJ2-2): DSGVTQTPKHLITATGQRVTLRCSPRSGDLSVYWYQQSLDQGLQFLIQYYNGEERAKGNILERFSAQQFPDLHSELNLSSLELGDSALYFCASSAPSGGAGTGELFFGEGSRLTVL.

For the CDR3, the DNA is TGTGCCAGCAGTCCCAGGAGGGCATATAATTCACCCCTCCACTTT. Residues: CASSPRRAYNSPLHF. The chain uses TRBV12-3 or TRBV12-4 and TRBJ1-6; D is unresolved. V lost 5 bases and J 4 bases, leaving 12 bases between the germline ends. This CDR3 is built from 15 residues.

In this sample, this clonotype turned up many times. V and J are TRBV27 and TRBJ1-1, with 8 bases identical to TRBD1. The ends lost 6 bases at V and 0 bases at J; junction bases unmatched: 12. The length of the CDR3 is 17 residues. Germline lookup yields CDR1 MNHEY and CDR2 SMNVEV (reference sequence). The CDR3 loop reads CASSGGQGLRMNTEAFF. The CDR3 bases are TGTGCCAGCAGCGGTGGACAGGGATTGAGGATGAACACTGAAGCTTTCTTT.

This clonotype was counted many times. Here the CDR3 DNA reads TGTGCCAGCACCTTTCACCGGGACAGGGGGCGAAATCGAACGGACACTGAAGCTTTCTTT. Its protein is CASTFHRDRGRNRTDTEAFF. V gene TRBV6-4 combines with J gene TRBJ1-1; 12 nucleotides agree with TRBD1. The CDR3 sequence is 20 residues long. With 7 bases clipped from V and 3 bases from J, the junction kept 21 bases outside the gene matches. The germline gives CDR1 MRHNA, CDR2 SNTAGT.

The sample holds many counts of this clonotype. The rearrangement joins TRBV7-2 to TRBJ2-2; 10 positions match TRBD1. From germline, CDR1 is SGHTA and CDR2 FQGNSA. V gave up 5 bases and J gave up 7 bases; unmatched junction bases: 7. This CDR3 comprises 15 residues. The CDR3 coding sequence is TGTGCCAGCAGCGCCGACAGGGGGCTAAGCGGGGAGCTGTTTTTT. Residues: CASSADRGLSGELFF.

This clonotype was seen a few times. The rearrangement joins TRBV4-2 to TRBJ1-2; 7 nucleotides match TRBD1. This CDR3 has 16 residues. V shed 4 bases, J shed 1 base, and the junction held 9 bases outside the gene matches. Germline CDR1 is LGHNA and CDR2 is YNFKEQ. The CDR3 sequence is CASSLSLGQFNYGYTF. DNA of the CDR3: TGTGCCAGCAGCCTAAGCCTGGGACAGTTTAACTATGGCTACACCTTC.